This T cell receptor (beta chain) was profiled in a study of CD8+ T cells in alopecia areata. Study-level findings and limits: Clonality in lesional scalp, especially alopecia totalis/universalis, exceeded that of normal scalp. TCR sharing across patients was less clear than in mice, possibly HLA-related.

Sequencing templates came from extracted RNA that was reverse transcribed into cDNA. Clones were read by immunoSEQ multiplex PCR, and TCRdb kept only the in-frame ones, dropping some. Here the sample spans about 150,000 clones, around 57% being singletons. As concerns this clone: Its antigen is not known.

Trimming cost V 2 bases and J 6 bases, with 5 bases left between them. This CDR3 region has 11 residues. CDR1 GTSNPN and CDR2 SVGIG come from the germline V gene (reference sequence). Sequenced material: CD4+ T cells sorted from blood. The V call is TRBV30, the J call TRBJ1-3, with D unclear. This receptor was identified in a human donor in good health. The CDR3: CAWSPLNTIYF. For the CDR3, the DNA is TGTGCCTGGAGTCCATTAAACACCATATATTTT.